These 26 T cell receptor beta chains share one sample of origin, sequenced in a study of regulatory T cells in long-lasting Graves disease. Time point defined: newly diagnosed GD, antithyroid drugs for less than 3 months. Scientists built the TCR library using RNA that was extracted from PBMCs. Arm-PCR with iRepertoire HTBI primers amplified the CDR3 regions for these TCR beta libraries. TCRdb fed the multiplex PCR reads into MiXCR, producing one record per CDR3 protein. The data contain roughly 400,000 distinct CDR3 sequences, about 15% of them singletons. These sequences were also reported in another study, on T cells in Graves' hyperthyroidism and ophthalmopathy.

The specimen was peripheral blood mononuclear cells (PBMCs), collected at new diagnosis, from a patient treated with antithyroid drugs. The receptors were sampled from a woman aged 40 to 50 with Graves disease.

The chain carries TRBV24-1 and TRBJ2-5; 12 positions match TRBD2. The junction had 10 bases not matched to a gene; V was cut back by 10 bases and J by 5 bases. The V gene's germline CDR1 is KGHDR and CDR2 SFDVKD. The CDR3 consists of 15 residues. The CDR3 is CATHRLAGVGETQYF. As DNA, the CDR3 is TGTGCCACTCACCGACTAGCGGGAGTAGGGGAGACCCAGTACTTC.

This clonotype has just a few counts. The chain has TRBV20-1 and TRBJ2-1, with D tentatively TRBD1 or TRBD2 (6 bases each). Trimming removed 0 bases from V and 2 bases from J, with 11 bases in between. The CDR3 loop spans 15 amino acids. The V gene's germline CDR1 is DFQATT and CDR2 SNEGSKA (reference sequence). CDR3 amino acids: CSARDLRDTYNEQFF. The DNA for the CDR3 is TGCAGTGCTAGAGATCTGCGGGACACCTACAATGAGCAGTTCTTC.

At least ten counts were recorded for this clonotype. The chain combines TRBV12-3 or TRBV12-4 with TRBJ2-1, with D possibly TRBD1 on 7 matching bases. Between the trimmed V and J ends, which lost 6 bases and 7 bases, there was a span of 22 bases. CDR3 size: 16 residues. The CDR3 sequence is CASSLSRGASQNEQFF. CDR3 DNA sequence: TGTGCCAGCAGCCTTAGCAGGGGGGCTAGCCAAAATGAGCAGTTCTTC.

This clonotype was found many times. This chain links TRBV9 with TRBJ2-5, with a tentative D call TRBD1 (6 bases). The length of the CDR3 is 15 residues. The V gene lost 3 bases and the J gene lost 4 bases, with 16 bases spanning the gap. From germline, CDR1 is SGDLS and CDR2 YYNGEE. CDR3 loop: CASSAKQGMGETQYF. The DNA for the CDR3 is TGTGCCAGCAGCGCAAAACAGGGTATGGGAGAGACCCAGTACTTC. Together with reference TRBV9 and TRBJ2-5, the CDR3 gives the full variable domain: DSGVTQTPKHLITATGQRVTLRCSPRSGDLSVYWYQQSLDQGLQFLIQYYNGEERAKGNILERFSAQQFPDLHSELNLSSLELGDSALYFCASSAKQGMGETQYFGPGTRLLVL.

At least ten counts were recorded for this clonotype. This sequence joins TRBV18 and TRBJ2-7, with TRBD2 matching over 8 bases. Unmatched junction bases numbered 3, after V lost 3 bases and J lost 2 bases. Per germline, CDR1 KGHSH and CDR2 LQKENI. The CDR3 is 14 residues long. CDR3 region: CASSPLAGTYEQYF. DNA of the CDR3: TGTGCCAGCTCACCCCTAGCGGGTACCTACGAGCAGTACTTC.

On this clonotype itself: A much larger clone lies one base from this, so it may be a read error. The chain combines TRBV10-3 with TRBJ1-1; D possibly corresponds to TRBD1 (5 bases). The germline V gene has CDR1 ENHRY and CDR2 SYGVKD. CDR3 size: 13 residues. Trimming cost V 7 bases and J 2 bases, with 11 bases left between them. As DNA, the CDR3 is TGTGCCATCATGGACGGGGGAAACACTGAAGCTTTCTTT. Translation gives CAIMDGGNTEAFF.

This clonotype has ten or more counts. The rearrangement links TRBV28 to TRBJ2-7; 13 nucleotides match TRBD2. CDR1 and CDR2 from the germline V gene are MDHEN and SYDVKM. CDR3 length equals 15 residues. V gave up 2 bases and J gave up 4 bases; unmatched junction bases: 2. CDR3 nucleotides: TGTGCCAGCAGTTTAGGGACTAGCGGGGTTTACGAGCAGTACTTC. Encoded protein: CASSLGTSGVYEQYF. Drawing the rest from reference TRBV28 and TRBJ2-7, the complete variable domain is DVKVTQSSRYLVKRTGEKVFLECVQDMDHENMFWYRQDPGLGLRLIYFSYDVKMKEKGDIPEGYSVSREKKERFSLILESASTNQTSMYLCASSLGTSGVYEQYFGPGTRLTVT.

This clonotype was seen repeatedly, ten times or more. V gene TRBV18 combines with J gene TRBJ2-3; D is unclear. Germline CDR1 is KGHSH and CDR2 is LQKENI. CDR3 length: 13 residues. The V gene lost 2 bases and the J gene lost 4 bases, with 7 bases spanning the gap. CDR3 residues: CASSPSASDTQYF. CDR3 DNA sequence: TGTGCCAGCTCACCATCAGCGTCAGATACGCAGTATTTT.

This clonotype was detected once. A read error may be the cause here, since a much bigger clone is one base away. The V gene is TRBV28, the J gene TRBJ2-4, with TRBD2 identical over 10 bases. The tail of the sequence fits TRBJ2-5 better, so the J call may be wrong. CDR1 is MDHEN and CDR2 is SYDVKM in the germline V gene. This CDR3 contains 18 residues. The CDR3 here is CVSSLILASGRVQETQYF. Written as DNA, the CDR3 is TGTGTCAGCAGTTTAATTTTGGCGAGCGGGAGGGTACAAGAGACCCAGTACTTC.

This rearrangement joins TRBV10-3 to TRBJ2-1; 9 bases agree with TRBD2. Trimming took 2 bases from V and 5 from J; bases not matched to a gene: 10. Germline V gene data show CDR1 as ENHRY and CDR2 as SYGVKD. CDR3 size: 17 residues. The CDR3 reads CAISEQIRTSENNEQFF. The CDR3 coding sequence is TGTGCCATCAGTGAGCAGATCCGGACTAGCGAAAACAATGAGCAGTTCTTC.

This clonotype was recorded a few times. The rearrangement links TRBV4-1 to TRBJ2-1, with 7 bases fitting TRBD2. V lost 3 bases and J lost 1; bases outside the gene matches: 6. This CDR3 has 16 residues. The germline V gene has CDR1 MGHRA and CDR2 YSYEKL. The CDR3 DNA reads TGCGCCAGCAGCCACCGAGGGAGGGGATCCTACAATGAGCAGTTCTTC. Its protein is CASSHRGRGSYNEQFF.

The J gene is TRBJ2-4, the V gene TRBV28; 9 nucleotides match TRBD2. The CDR3 consists of 16 residues. The germline gives CDR1 MDHEN, CDR2 SYDVKM. V was clipped by 6 bases and J by 6 bases; unmatched bases: 12. The CDR3 spells CASSRYVSGRGNIQYF. The CDR3 DNA reads as TGTGCCAGCAGCCGATACGTTAGCGGGAGAGGAAACATTCAGTACTTC.

This clonotype was recorded many times. The chain employs TRBV5-8 and TRBJ2-3; D assignment may be TRBD1 or TRBD2 (5 bases each). Trimming took off 3 bases at V and 3 bases at J, with 5 bases between the two ends. The CDR3 has 12 residues. CDR1 is SGHTS and CDR2 is YDEGEE in the germline V gene. In DNA form, the CDR3 reads TGTGCCAGCAGCTGGGGGACAGATACGCAGTATTTT. This encodes CASSWGTDTQYF.

The sample holds a few counts of this clonotype. The rearrangement joins TRBV3-1 to TRBJ2-1; 8 bases line up with TRBD2. There are 16 residues in the CDR3. Losses at the gene ends were 4 bases for V and 3 bases for J; bases not matched to a gene: 8. Germline CDR1 LGHDT, CDR2 YNNKEL (reference sequence). CDR3 sequence reads: CASSLGVAGHYNEQFF. In DNA, the CDR3 is TGTGCCAGCAGCCTCGGGGTAGCGGGACACTACAATGAGCAGTTCTTC.

This clonotype was counted only a few times. The rearrangement joins TRBV12-3 or TRBV12-4 to TRBJ2-1, with 15 bases lining up with TRBD2. With V trimmed by 6 bases and J by 6 bases, 12 bases remained unmatched. The CDR3 contains 18 residues. This CDR3 is CASSATLGLAGGGNEQFF. CDR3 bases: TGTGCCAGCAGCGCTACCTTGGGACTAGCGGGAGGAGGCAATGAGCAGTTCTTC.

This clonotype has ten or more counts. V is TRBV19 and J is TRBJ1-1; TRBD1 might be the D (5 bases). The CDR3 sequence is 13 residues long. Looked up from germline, CDR1 is LNHDA and CDR2 is SQIVND (reference sequence). Trimming removed 3 bases at V and 4 bases at J, with 9 bases between. The CDR3 spells CASSMSGGTEAFF. CDR3 DNA sequence: TGTGCCAGTAGTATGAGCGGGGGCACTGAAGCTTTCTTT. The full variable domain, in which reference TRBV19 and TRBJ1-1 provide the parts outside the CDR3, is DGGITQSPKYLFRKEGQNVTLSCEQNLNHDAMYWYRQDPGQGLRLIYYSQIVNDFQKGDIAEGYSVSREKKESFPLTVTSAQKNPTAFYLCASSMSGGTEAFFGQGTRLTVV.

This clonotype was found many times. V is TRBV28 and J is TRBJ2-5; TRBD2 is a possible D gene (5 bases). Trimming shortened V by 3 bases and J by 0 bases, and 17 bases separated the two germline ends. The V gene's germline CDR1 is MDHEN and CDR2 SYDVKM. CDR3 length: 17 residues. Here the CDR3 reads CASSFSWETPYQETQYF. The CDR3, as DNA: TGTGCCAGCAGTTTTTCCTGGGAGACCCCGTACCAAGAGACCCAGTACTTC.

About this clonotype: A clone one base away is much larger, so this may be a read error. The V gene is TRBV2, the J gene TRBJ2-6; a possible D gene is TRBD1 (5 bases). The CDR3 contains 19 residues. CDR1 is SNHLY, CDR2 FYNNEI, per germline. CDR3 amino acids: CASSEQQTAGRSGADVLTF. The CDR3 DNA follows: TGTGCCAGCAGTGAACAACAGACCGCCGGTCGATCTGGGGCCGACGTCCTGACTTTC.

In its sample, this clonotype was seen many times. The chain employs TRBV7-2 and TRBJ1-4, with D maybe TRBD1 (6 bases). The ends were cut back, 5 bases at V and 5 bases at J, with 15 bases in the middle. The CDR3 is made up of 15 amino acids. Germline V gives CDR1 SGHTA, CDR2 FQGNSA. The CDR3 reads CASSPSTGWNEKLFF. CDR3 DNA: TGTGCCAGCAGCCCCTCGACAGGTTGGAATGAAAAACTGTTTTTT.

This clonotype has just a few counts. The chain combines TRBV5-8 with TRBJ2-3; D perhaps matches TRBD2 (5 bases). Per the germline V gene, CDR1 is SGHTS and CDR2 is YDEGEE. The length of the CDR3 is 17 residues. Between the trimmed V and J ends, which lost 0 bases and 3 bases, there was a span of 17 bases. The CDR3 region has the DNA TGTGCCAGCAGCTTGGACCCCATAGCGATGTTTACAGATACGCAGTATTTT. It translates to CASSLDPIAMFTDTQYF.

This clonotype was detected many times. This chain uses TRBV28 with TRBJ2-7; D is ambiguous. Germline assignment: CDR1 MDHEN and CDR2 SYDVKM. Trimming took off 0 bases at V and 7 bases at J, with 10 bases between the two ends. CDR3 length: 13 residues. The chain's CDR3 is CASSLWASGEQYF. For the CDR3, the DNA is TGTGCCAGCAGTTTATGGGCCTCCGGTGAGCAGTACTTC. Full variable domain (missing parts from reference TRBV28 and TRBJ2-7): DVKVTQSSRYLVKRTGEKVFLECVQDMDHENMFWYRQDPGLGLRLIYFSYDVKMKEKGDIPEGYSVSREKKERFSLILESASTNQTSMYLCASSLWASGEQYFGPGTRLTVT.

This clonotype was counted between two and nine times. The V and J genes are TRBV29-1 and TRBJ1-1; no reliable D call. This CDR3 has 10 amino acids. V shed 3 bases and J shed 7 bases, with 6 bases lying between them. The germline V gene has CDR1 SQVTM and CDR2 ANQGSEA. CDR3 DNA sequence: TGCAGCGTTGATTTGGGTGAAGCTTTCTTT. Protein sequence: CSVDLGEAFF.

This clonotype was recorded many times. This chain links TRBV19 with TRBJ1-1; 8 bases align to TRBD1. CDR1 is LNHDA and CDR2 is SQIVND in the germline V gene (reference sequence). V shed 5 bases and J 2 bases; nucleotides not matched to a gene: 13. CDR3 length: 17 amino acids. The CDR3 bases are TGTGCCAGTAGTCAACGAGGACAGGGCACATCAAACACTGAAGCTTTCTTT. As protein: CASSQRGQGTSNTEAFF.

This clonotype was recorded at least ten times. J is TRBJ2-5 and V is TRBV20-1; TRBD1 is a possible D gene (5 bases). The germline V gene has CDR1 DFQATT and CDR2 SNEGSKA (reference sequence). With 5 bases removed from V and 5 bases from J, the gap between germline ends came to 15 bases. CDR3 length: 13 residues. In DNA, the CDR3 is TGCAGTGCTGGGGCCGGAGCTCTGGAGACCCAGTACTTC. Amino acids: CSAGAGALETQYF.

This clonotype was observed many times. This sequence joins TRBV30 and TRBJ1-1; D call uncertain. Germline V gene lookup returns CDR1 GTSNPN and CDR2 SVGIG (reference sequence). Trimming took off 2 bases at V and 6 bases at J, with 7 bases between the two ends. The CDR3 consists of 11 residues. CDR3 in amino acids: CAWSFVAEAFF. Here the CDR3 DNA reads TGTGCCTGGAGTTTCGTAGCTGAAGCTTTCTTT.

This clonotype was detected ten times or more. The chain carries TRBV6-2 or TRBV6-3 and TRBJ2-2; perhaps TRBD2 as D (6 bases). The V gene's germline CDR1 is MNHEY and CDR2 SVGEGT. The germline V and J ends were trimmed by 0 bases and 4 bases, with 6 bases remaining between them. CDR3 length equals 14 residues. The CDR3 nucleotides are TGTGCCAGCAGTTACTCGCGGGGCACCGGGGAGCTGTTTTTT. Translation gives CASSYSRGTGELFF.